Below, 29 T cell receptor beta chains from the same sample are listed, as sequenced in a study of shared clonotypes between healthy human individuals. Measured with immunoSEQ multiplex PCR; TCRdb has only the in-frame clones, and not every one. The sample records more than 1.2 million clones, approximately 98.5% being singletons. The sequencing sample was made of naive CD4+ T cells sorted from blood. Subset noted: CD45RA+ positively selected. These TCRs come from a man aged 25 to 45 in good health.

The chain couples TRBV18 to TRBJ1-2; 7 bases match TRBD1. The CDR3 consists of 14 residues. Trimming took 4 bases from V and 6 from J; bases not matched to a gene: 8. Germline CDR1 and CDR2: KGHSH and LQKENI. The CDR3 bases are TGTGCCAGCTCACGGAGACAGGGATTGGATGGCTACACCTTC. This sequence encodes CASSRRQGLDGYTF.

The chain employs TRBV29-1 and TRBJ2-3; 7 bases map to TRBD2. CDR3 length equals 13 residues. Losses at the gene ends were 4 bases for V and 5 bases for J; bases not matched to a gene: 6. The germline gives CDR1 SQVTM, CDR2 ANQGSEA. The CDR3 region has the DNA TGCAGCGTTGGGGCGGGAGAACGAGATACGCAGTATTTT. It codes for CSVGAGERDTQYF.

Comment on this clone: The sample has other DNA sequences that encode this CDR3 too. This chain uses TRBV5-1 with TRBJ2-2, with TRBD2 matching 11 bases. The CDR3 runs to 15 residues. Trimming removed 2 bases from V and 5 bases from J; junction bases left unmatched: 2. Germline-derived CDR1 and CDR2 are SGHRS and YFSETQ. DNA for the CDR3: TGCGCCAGCAGCTTACTAGCGGGAGATACCGGGGAGCTGTTTTTT. Its translation: CASSLLAGDTGELFF.

The gene calls are TRBV5-4 and TRBJ2-3; no clear D gene. Trimming shortened V by 2 bases and J by 0 bases, and 10 bases separated the two germline ends. The CDR3 loop spans 15 amino acids. In germline, CDR1 is SGHNT, CDR2 YYREEE (reference sequence). The CDR3 DNA follows: TGTGCCAGCAGCTTTGGCCAACTTAGCACAGATACGCAGTATTTT. Its protein is CASSFGQLSTDTQYF.

V gene TRBV10-3 combines with J gene TRBJ2-4; 8 nucleotides agree with TRBD1. Trimming cost V 10 bases and J 8 bases; bases outside gene matches: 4. Germline V gives CDR1 ENHRY, CDR2 SYGVKD. The CDR3 sequence is 11 residues long. The CDR3 is CATQGEDIQYF. The CDR3 nucleotides are TGTGCCACACAGGGGGAGGACATTCAGTACTTC.

The rearrangement uses TRBV7-2 and TRBJ2-3, with D unclear. V shed 6 bases and J shed 2 bases, with 21 bases lying between them. Germline CDR1 and CDR2: SGHTA and FQGNSA. This CDR3 is built from 17 residues. The CDR3 DNA follows: TGTGCCAGCAGGCACGGCAACGGAGTTGGGCTCACAGATACGCAGTATTTT. Its protein product is CASRHGNGVGLTDTQYF.

The chain joins TRBV7-9 to TRBJ1-1; weak D call: TRBD1 (5 bases). CDR1 is SEHNR, CDR2 FQNEAQ, per germline (reference sequence). This CDR3 contains 14 residues. Trimming pared 8 bases from V and 11 bases from J, leaving 24 bases between. CDR3 amino acids: CASFRGQEAFRAFF. CDR3 DNA: TGTGCCAGCTTTAGGGGTCAGGAAGCCTTTCGGGCTTTCTTT. The full variable domain, with the rest looked up from reference TRBV7-9 and TRBJ1-1, is DTGVSQNPRHKITKRGQNVTFRCDPISEHNRLYWYRQTLGQGPEFLTYFQNEAQLEKSRLLSDRFSAERPKGSFSTLEIQRTEQGDSAMYLCASFRGQEAFRAFFGQGTRLTVV.

The rearrangement uses TRBV5-4 and TRBJ2-1; D possibly uses TRBD1 or TRBD2 (5 bases each). Germline CDR1 SGHNT, CDR2 YYREEE (reference sequence). V shed 3 bases and J shed 8 bases, with 18 bases lying between them. The CDR3 runs 15 residues. The CDR3: CASSSRDLLGDEQFF. CDR3 coding DNA: TGTGCCAGCAGCTCCCGGGATCTGTTGGGGGATGAGCAGTTCTTC. Looking up the rest from reference TRBV5-4 and TRBJ2-1 gives the full variable domain: ETGVTQSPTHLIKTRGQQVTLRCSSQSGHNTVSWYQQALGQGPQFIFQYYREEENGRGNFPPRFSGLQFPNYSSELNVNALELDDSALYLCASSSRDLLGDEQFFGPGTRLTVL.

The gene calls are TRBV9 and TRBJ1-2; D unclear. Deletions cut 4 bases from V and 1 base from J, with 11 bases between. The CDR3 has 14 residues. The V gene's germline CDR1 is SGDLS and CDR2 YYNGEE. CDR3 DNA: TGTGCCAGCAGCCGCGACTGGATTAACTATGGCTACACCTTC. This translates into CASSRDWINYGYTF.

The CDR3 DNA reads TGCGCCAGCAGCTTGGCCCCGGGCGAAGCGATACGAACAGATACGCAGTATTTT. It specifies CASSLAPGEAIRTDTQYF. The J gene is TRBJ2-3, the V gene TRBV5-1; no definite D call. V was cut by 0 bases and J by 3 bases, with 20 bases left in between. Germline V gene lookup returns CDR1 SGHRS and CDR2 YFSETQ. The CDR3 runs 18 residues. Full variable domain (missing parts from reference TRBV5-1 and TRBJ2-3): KAGVTQTPRYLIKTRGQQVTLSCSPISGHRSVSWYQQTPGQGLQFLFEYFSETQRNKGNFPGRFSGRQFSNSRSEMNVSTLELGDSALYLCASSLAPGEAIRTDTQYFGPGTRLTVL.

The genes are TRBV9 and TRBJ2-6; 10 nucleotides align to TRBD2. The V gene's germline CDR1 is SGDLS and CDR2 YYNGEE. CDR3 length: 17 residues. V dropped 4 bases and J dropped 2; count of bases not matched to a gene: 6. CDR3 sequence (DNA): TGTGCCAGCAGCCCCTCCCTAGCGGGAGCTGGGGCCAACGTCCTGACTTTC. This gives the protein CASSPSLAGAGANVLTF.

This chain connects TRBV19 to TRBJ2-3; 7 nucleotides line up with TRBD1. The CDR3 has 15 residues. CDR1 LNHDA and CDR2 SQIVND come from the germline V gene (reference sequence). V was pared by 3 bases and J by 0 bases, with 3 bases of the junction left unmatched. CDR3 DNA: TGTGCCAGTAGTATCTTCAGGGGGAGCACAGATACGCAGTATTTT. Its protein product is CASSIFRGSTDTQYF.

The chain has TRBV5-1 and TRBJ2-3; 12 bases fit TRBD2. V trimming: 7 bases; J trimming: 6 bases; junction bases outside the gene matches: 12. The CDR3 length is 16 residues. Germline V CDR1 and CDR2: SGHRS, YFSETQ. This CDR3 is CASASTSGGISDTQYF. The CDR3 coding sequence is TGCGCCAGCGCTTCGACTAGCGGGGGTATTTCGGATACGCAGTATTTT.

CDR3 coding DNA: TGTGCCAGCAGTGGGGCAGTCTGGACTAGCGGGACCGCGAACACCGGGGAGCTGTTTTTT. Its protein product is CASSGAVWTSGTANTGELFF. This chain joins TRBV6-1 and TRBJ2-2; 12 nucleotides agree with TRBD2. Germline V gene sequence: CDR1 MNHNS, CDR2 SASEGT. The CDR3 consists of 20 residues. V gave up 4 bases and J gave up 0 bases; unmatched junction bases: 12.

The J gene is TRBJ2-7, the V gene TRBV28; D remains unclear. The CDR3 sequence is 13 residues long. Trimming pared 3 bases from V and 2 bases from J, leaving 8 bases between. From germline, CDR1 is MDHEN and CDR2 SYDVKM. CDR3 amino acids: CASSFGSPYEQYF. The CDR3, as DNA: TGTGCCAGCAGTTTTGGCAGCCCCTACGAGCAGTACTTC.

This clone was seen once. V and J are TRBV9 and TRBJ2-3; D could derive from TRBD1 or TRBD2 (5 bases each). Germline-derived CDR1 and CDR2 are SGDLS and YYNGEE. There are 15 residues in the CDR3. V shed 0 bases and J shed 2 bases, with 10 bases lying between them. The CDR3 coding sequence is TGTGCCAGCAGCGTAGACCGGGGCCACACAGATACGCAGTATTTT. This sequence encodes CASSVDRGHTDTQYF.

The V gene is TRBV7-7, the J gene TRBJ2-2, with D possibly matching TRBD1 (6 bases). The CDR3 extends over 14 amino acids. V was trimmed by 5 bases and J by 2 bases, leaving 9 bases between them. Germline V gene lookup returns CDR1 SSHAT and CDR2 FNYEAQ (reference sequence). CDR3 coding DNA: TGTGCCAGCAGCCCCGGGACAAACACCGGGGAGCTGTTTTTT. Amino acids: CASSPGTNTGELFF.

This rearrangement joins TRBV12-5 to TRBJ2-2; TRBD2 aligns across 11 bases. Looked up from germline, CDR1 is LGHNT and CDR2 is FRNRAP. The CDR3 has 19 residues. The trim removed 0 bases at V and 5 bases at J, leaving 11 bases unmatched. Written as DNA, the CDR3 is TGTGCTAGTGGTTTGGTTAATTTACTAGCGGGAGTTTGGACCGGGGAGCTGTTTTTT. This gives the protein CASGLVNLLAGVWTGELFF.

V and J are TRBV5-6 and TRBJ1-2, with TRBD1 matching over 9 bases. This CDR3 contains 15 residues. Germline V lookup: CDR1 SGHDT, CDR2 YYEEEE. V lost 7 bases, J lost 4 bases, and 11 bases stayed unmatched. Written as DNA, the CDR3 is TGTGCCAGCTGCCGGTCGGGACAGGGTGGCTATGGCTACACCTTC. It is translated as CASCRSGQGGYGYTF. Variable domain in full (rest from reference TRBV5-6 and TRBJ1-2): DAGVTQSPTHLIKTRGQQVTLRCSPKSGHDTVSWYQQALGQGPQFIFQYYEEEERQRGNFPDRFSGHQFPNYSSELNVNALLLGDSALYLCASCRSGQGGYGYTFGSGTRLTVV.

J is TRBJ2-3 and V is TRBV15; maybe TRBD2 (6 bases). The germline gives CDR1 LNHNV, CDR2 YYDKDF (reference sequence). The V gene lost 1 base and the J gene lost 4 bases, with 15 bases spanning the gap. The CDR3 has 16 amino acids. CDR3 bases: TGTGCCACCAGCAGAGTAACCCGCGGAGGGGCAGATACGCAGTATTTT. It translates to CATSRVTRGGADTQYF.

The J gene is TRBJ1-2, the V gene TRBV6-5; D gene unclear. Germline V gene lookup returns CDR1 MNHEY and CDR2 SVGAGI. There are 14 residues in the CDR3. The germline V and J ends were trimmed by 6 bases and 4 bases, with 15 bases remaining between them. CDR3 bases: TGTGCCAGCAGCCCCACGGCTGAGACCTATGGCTACACCTTC. Its translation: CASSPTAETYGYTF.

The V call is TRBV4-1, the J call TRBJ1-5, with D perhaps TRBD1 (5 bases). The CDR3 is made up of 16 amino acids. The V and J ends lost 1 base and 3 bases respectively, with 13 bases between them. In germline, CDR1 is MGHRA, CDR2 YSYEKL. The CDR3 region is CASSQVSGPPNQPQHF. CDR3 nucleotide sequence: TGCGCCAGCAGCCAAGTTTCAGGGCCACCCAATCAGCCCCAGCATTTT.

The V and J genes are TRBV18 and TRBJ1-4; D gene uncertain. Germline CDR1 is KGHSH and CDR2 is LQKENI. The V end was cut by 3 bases, the J end by 5 bases, with 13 bases between. The CDR3 extends over 15 amino acids. CDR3 in DNA: TGTGCCAGCTCACCCCAAGTGGAATGGAATGAAAAACTGTTTTTT. This sequence encodes CASSPQVEWNEKLFF.

The chain recombines TRBV5-1 with TRBJ2-2; 13 positions agree with TRBD2. CDR1 and CDR2 (germline): SGHRS, YFSETQ. CDR3 length: 14 amino acids. The J segment lost 12 bases and the V segment lost 4 bases, leaving 6 bases of the junction unmatched. The CDR3 loop reads CASSQGLAGAQLFF. CDR3 in DNA: TGCGCCAGCAGCCAAGGACTAGCGGGAGCTCAGCTGTTTTTT.

V is TRBV28 and J is TRBJ2-7; D is unresolved. The CDR3 totals 11 residues. V lost 7 bases and J lost 6, with 10 bases in between. The V gene's germline CDR1 is MDHEN and CDR2 SYDVKM. CDR3 bases: TGTGCCAGCAAATTTAAGGCCGAGCAGTACTTC. Its translation: CASKFKAEQYF.

The chain is built from TRBV18 and TRBJ1-3, with D possibly TRBD1 on 6 matching bases. From germline, CDR1 is KGHSH and CDR2 LQKENI. The CDR3 is made up of 14 amino acids. V was pared by 1 base and J by 11 bases, with 15 bases between. The CDR3 reads CASSPLDLGGAIYF. CDR3 DNA sequence: TGTGCCAGCTCACCACTTGACCTCGGGGGCGCCATATATTTT.

CDR3 sequence reads: CASSLAQGVEQYF. The CDR3 bases are TGTGCCAGCAGCTTAGCCCAGGGAGTGGAGCAGTACTTC. This sequence joins TRBV11-2 and TRBJ2-7; the D gene could be TRBD1 or TRBD2 (5 bases each). The CDR3 consists of 13 residues. Deletions cut 1 base from V and 7 bases from J, with 11 bases between. Per germline, CDR1 SGHAT and CDR2 FQNNGV. The full variable domain, its missing parts supplied by reference TRBV11-2 and TRBJ2-7, is EAGVAQSPRYKIIEKRQSVAFWCNPISGHATLYWYQQILGQGPKLLIQFQNNGVVDDSQLPKDRFSAERLKGVDSTLKIQPAKLEDSAVYLCASSLAQGVEQYFGPGTRLTVT.

CDR3 region: CSVPGGGNYGYTF. For the CDR3, the DNA is TGCAGCGTCCCCGGAGGAGGGAACTATGGCTACACCTTC. V and J are TRBV29-1 and TRBJ1-2; D is uncertain. The length of the CDR3 is 13 residues. The germline V and J ends were trimmed by 6 bases and 2 bases, with 13 bases remaining between them. The germline CDR1 and CDR2 sequences are SQVTM and ANQGSEA.

The V and J genes are TRBV6-6 and TRBJ2-5; 8 bases align to TRBD1. The CDR3 contains 15 residues. J was trimmed by 5 bases and V by 6 bases; bases with no gene match: 11. CDR1 and CDR2 (germline): MNHNY, SVGAGI (reference sequence). CDR3 in amino acids: CASSQHGTGSETQYF. CDR3 in DNA: TGTGCCAGCAGCCAGCACGGGACAGGTTCGGAGACCCAGTACTTC.